Shown below are 23 T cell receptor beta chains from a single sample sequenced in a study of beta chain features in type 1 diabetes. Overall study results and limits: Moderate but significant shortening of TCRB CDR3s was recorded in all four CD4+ subsets from Type 1 diabetes patients.

Expressed TCRB transcripts got sequenced, as all isolated RNA was reverse transcribed. Only in-frame clones appear in the TCRdb table, and some are missing; sequencing was by immunoSEQ multiplex PCR. The sample includes 640,000 or so clones, about 14% of them seen just once. Their antigen targets remain unknown. The material sequenced was naive CD4+ T cells from blood. These receptors were taken from a man aged 18 to 35 with type 1 diabetes.

The rearrangement joins TRBV27 to TRBJ2-1; tentatively, D is TRBD1 (6 bases). This CDR3 is built from 15 residues. CDR1 is MNHEY and CDR2 is SMNVEV in the germline V gene (reference sequence). V lost 5 bases to trimming and J lost 3 bases, with 14 bases between them. This chain's CDR3 is CASSDGRGFYNEQFF. The CDR3 DNA follows: TGTGCCAGCAGTGATGGCAGGGGCTTCTACAATGAGCAGTTCTTC.

This clone was picked up many times. Different DNA sequences within this sample yield the same CDR3. The J gene is TRBJ2-7, the V gene TRBV7-9; no reliable D call. With 4 bases removed from V and 0 bases from J, the gap between germline ends came to 4 bases. Germline lookup yields CDR1 SEHNR and CDR2 FQNEAQ (reference sequence). This CDR3 is built from 12 residues. CDR3 sequence reads: CASSSSSYEQYF. CDR3 bases: TGTGCCAGCAGCTCGAGCTCCTACGAGCAGTACTTC.

The chain couples TRBV28 to TRBJ2-3, with 7 positions matching TRBD1. Germline V gene lookup returns CDR1 MDHEN and CDR2 SYDVKM. The CDR3 consists of 16 residues. J gave up 6 bases and V 6 bases, and 15 bases lay outside the gene matches. Written as DNA, the CDR3 is TGTGCCAGCAGCCTTGGAGCCATAATACAGGGGGATACGCAGTATTTT. Translating gives CASSLGAIIQGDTQYF.

The sample holds a few counts of this clone. The genes are TRBV19 and TRBJ1-1, with a tentative D call TRBD1 (6 bases). CDR1 and CDR2 from the germline V gene are LNHDA and SQIVND (reference sequence). V lost 5 bases and J 1 base, leaving 17 bases between the germline ends. CDR3 length: 16 amino acids. As DNA, the CDR3 is TGTGCCAGTAGTCCCCCTCTCGGCAGGGGGAACACTGAAGCTTTCTTT. Protein: CASSPPLGRGNTEAFF.

This clone has a handful of counts. This chain links TRBV5-1 with TRBJ1-2; perhaps TRBD1 as D (5 bases). Germline V gene sequence: CDR1 SGHRS, CDR2 YFSETQ. Trimming cost V 0 bases and J 7 bases, with 16 bases left between them. The CDR3 length is 15 residues. The CDR3 protein is CASSLGPGRALGYTF. CDR3 nucleotide sequence: TGCGCCAGCAGCTTGGGGCCGGGACGGGCCCTTGGCTACACCTTC.

The V and J genes are TRBV7-8 and TRBJ2-1; 7 bases fit TRBD2. Germline V gene data show CDR1 as SGHVS and CDR2 as FQNEAQ. The junction had 18 bases not matched to a gene; V was cut back by 5 bases and J by 8 bases. The CDR3 contains 17 residues. The CDR3 protein is CASSVDTGTIGWYEQFF. CDR3 bases: TGTGCCAGCAGCGTAGACACCGGGACTATCGGCTGGTATGAGCAGTTCTTC.

The chain carries TRBV5-1 and TRBJ2-7; tentative D call: TRBD1 (5 bases). The germline V gene has CDR1 SGHRS and CDR2 YFSETQ. This CDR3 is built from 12 residues. Trimming removed 6 bases at V and 5 bases at J, with 12 bases between. The CDR3 nucleotides are TGCGCCAGCACGGAACAAGGGGACGAGCAGTACTTC. This translates into CASTEQGDEQYF. Full variable domain (remainder filled in from reference TRBV5-1 and TRBJ2-7): KAGVTQTPRYLIKTRGQQVTLSCSPISGHRSVSWYQQTPGQGLQFLFEYFSETQRNKGNFPGRFSGRQFSNSRSEMNVSTLELGDSALYLCASTEQGDEQYFGPGTRLTVT.

This clone showed up just a few times. This chain joins TRBV7-2 and TRBJ2-1, with 10 bases that match TRBD2. Germline V lookup: CDR1 SGHTA, CDR2 FQGNSA. With 3 bases clipped from V and 0 bases from J, the junction kept 8 bases outside the gene matches. The CDR3 has 18 residues. In nucleotides, the CDR3 is TGTGCCAGCAGCTTTCCAGCGGGGGGGCCGAGCTCCTACAATGAGCAGTTCTTC. Amino acids: CASSFPAGGPSSYNEQFF.

The gene calls are TRBV9 and TRBJ2-7, with 8 bases aligning to TRBD2. This CDR3 has 14 amino acids. The germline V gene has CDR1 SGDLS and CDR2 YYNGEE. Trimming cost V 0 bases and J 2 bases; bases outside gene matches: 1. The CDR3, as DNA: TGTGCCAGCAGCGTAGGTAGCGGGACCTACGAGCAGTACTTC. Translated: CASSVGSGTYEQYF.

This clone occurred once. V gene TRBV11-2 combines with J gene TRBJ1-1; 7 nucleotides align to TRBD1. Germline lookup yields CDR1 SGHAT and CDR2 FQNNGV. With V trimmed by 8 bases and J by 1 base, 4 bases remained unmatched. The CDR3 runs 13 residues. As DNA, the CDR3 is TGTGCCAGCTCCGGGACAGAGAACACTGAAGCTTTCTTT. Its translation: CASSGTENTEAFF.

V and J are TRBV7-2 and TRBJ2-7; 8 bases map to TRBD1. The trim removed 4 bases at V and 5 bases at J, leaving 7 bases unmatched. Looked up from germline, CDR1 is SGHTA and CDR2 is FQGNSA. The CDR3 covers 14 residues. The CDR3, as DNA: TGTGCCAGCAGCTCAAGGCAGGGGGCGCACGAGCAGTACTTC. Its translation: CASSSRQGAHEQYF.

The chain links TRBV7-2 to TRBJ2-3, with 7 nucleotides matching TRBD2. CDR1 and CDR2 (germline): SGHTA, FQGNSA. V was clipped by 4 bases and J by 0 bases; unmatched bases: 4. This CDR3 has 15 residues. The CDR3 bases are TGTGCCAGCAGCTCTAGCGGTACTAGCACAGATACGCAGTATTTT. Its protein product is CASSSSGTSTDTQYF.

The chain recombines TRBV11-2 with TRBJ1-2; D unclear. The CDR3 runs to 13 residues. Germline V gene data show CDR1 as SGHAT and CDR2 as FQNNGV. V was shortened by 3 bases and J by 4 bases, with 9 bases between the two germline ends. CDR3: CASSFGEPYGYTF. As DNA, the CDR3 is TGTGCCAGCAGCTTCGGGGAGCCCTATGGCTACACCTTC.

The rearrangement joins TRBV9 to TRBJ2-3, with D perhaps being TRBD1 or TRBD2 (5 bases each). The CDR3 spans 15 residues. Germline assignment: CDR1 SGDLS and CDR2 YYNGEE. V was cut by 2 bases and J by 2 bases, with 12 bases left in between. Written as DNA, the CDR3 is TGTGCCAGCAGCGTGGGGACCACCTACACAGATACGCAGTATTTT. This sequence encodes CASSVGTTYTDTQYF.

This clone was counted only a few times. Other DNA sequences in this sample translate to the same CDR3. The chain has TRBV10-3 and TRBJ2-5; 7 bases fit TRBD1. The CDR3 covers 14 residues. V lost 3 bases, J lost 3 bases, and 4 bases stayed unmatched. CDR1 and CDR2 (germline): ENHRY, SYGVKD. The CDR3 nucleotides read TGTGCCATCAGTGAATCCGGGACAGAAGAGACCCAGTACTTC. Its translation is CAISESGTEETQYF.

A few counts support this clone. The V and J genes are TRBV14 and TRBJ1-1, with D uncertain. The CDR3 is 12 residues long. The V end lost 2 bases, the J end lost 4 bases, and 5 bases lay between the germline ends. CDR1 and CDR2 (germline): SGHDN, FVKESK. The CDR3, as DNA: TGTGCCAGCAGCCAATTGCCCACTGAAGCTTTCTTT. This translates into CASSQLPTEAFF.

The chain is built from TRBV9 and TRBJ2-5, with 8 positions matching TRBD2. The germline V gene has CDR1 SGDLS and CDR2 YYNGEE. The junction had 2 bases not matched to a gene; V was cut back by 3 bases and J by 1 base. This CDR3 has 14 amino acids. CDR3 in amino acids: CASSEGTSQETQYF. In DNA, the CDR3 is TGTGCCAGCAGCGAAGGGACTAGCCAAGAGACCCAGTACTTC.

This clone came up a few times. The chain links TRBV11-2 to TRBJ2-7, with D perhaps matching TRBD1 (6 bases). The V gene lost 2 bases and the J gene lost 5 bases, with 10 bases spanning the gap. Germline CDR1 SGHAT, CDR2 FQNNGV. The CDR3 is made up of 13 amino acids. CDR3: CASSLTGSNEQYF. In DNA form, the CDR3 reads TGTGCCAGCAGCTTAACAGGGTCCAACGAGCAGTACTTC.

Notes on this clone: Distinct nucleotide sequences in the sample also encode this CDR3. This rearrangement joins TRBV5-1 to TRBJ2-1; TRBD2 matches at 7 bases. The germline CDR1 and CDR2 sequences are SGHRS and YFSETQ. The CDR3 contains 14 residues. V gave up 4 bases and J gave up 3 bases; unmatched junction bases: 4. The CDR3 region is CASSLGGSYNEQFF. The CDR3, as DNA: TGCGCCAGCAGCCTGGGGGGGAGCTACAATGAGCAGTTCTTC.

This clone was recorded a few times. This rearrangement joins TRBV4-3 to TRBJ2-7, with 7 bases lining up with TRBD2. The germline V gene has CDR1 LGHNA and CDR2 YSLEER. The CDR3 runs to 14 residues. J lost 2 bases, V lost 1 base, and 2 bases had no gene match. The CDR3 sequence is CASSQVGRAYEQYF. Here the CDR3 DNA reads TGCGCCAGCAGCCAAGTGGGGAGGGCCTACGAGCAGTACTTC.

V is TRBV9 and J is TRBJ2-1, with 12 bases fitting TRBD1. The germline CDR1 and CDR2 sequences are SGDLS and YYNGEE. V lost 3 bases to trimming and J lost 9 bases; unmatched junction nucleotides: 7. This CDR3 is 15 amino acids long. CDR3 residues: CASSGGTGGQSEQFF. The CDR3 DNA is TGTGCCAGCAGCGGCGGGACAGGGGGCCAAAGTGAGCAGTTCTTC.

The rearrangement links TRBV7-9 to TRBJ2-3; TRBD2 matches at 9 bases. The CDR3 is 15 amino acids. The germline V gene encodes CDR1 SEHNR and CDR2 FQNEAQ (reference sequence). V shed 7 bases and J 0 bases; nucleotides not matched to a gene: 5. The CDR3: CASIASGTSTDTQYF. CDR3 bases: TGTGCCAGCATCGCTAGCGGGACTAGCACAGATACGCAGTATTTT.

A single count supports this clone. The chain uses TRBV7-8 and TRBJ2-2; D call uncertain. The CDR3 is made up of 13 amino acids. Between the trimmed V and J ends, which lost 0 bases and 6 bases, there was a span of 5 bases. The V gene's germline CDR1 is SGHVS and CDR2 FQNEAQ. DNA for the CDR3: TGTGCCAGCAGCTTAGCTGGGGCCGGGGAGCTGTTTTTT. Its translation: CASSLAGAGELFF.